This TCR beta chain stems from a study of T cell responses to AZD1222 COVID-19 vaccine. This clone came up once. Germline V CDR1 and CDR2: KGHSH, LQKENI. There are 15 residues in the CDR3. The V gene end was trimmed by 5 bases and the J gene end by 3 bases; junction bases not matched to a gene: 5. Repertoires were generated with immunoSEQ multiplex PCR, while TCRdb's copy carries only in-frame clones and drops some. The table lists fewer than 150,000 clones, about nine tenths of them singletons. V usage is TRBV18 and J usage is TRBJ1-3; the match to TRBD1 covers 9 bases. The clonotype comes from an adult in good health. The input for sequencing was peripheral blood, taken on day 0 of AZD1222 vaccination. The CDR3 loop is CASSSDRGGGNTIYF. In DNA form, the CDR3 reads TGTGCCAGCTCATCGGACAGGGGAGGTGGAAACACCATATATTTT. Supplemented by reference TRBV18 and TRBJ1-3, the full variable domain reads NAGVMQNPRHLVRRRGQEARLRCSPMKGHSHVYWYRQLPEEGLKFMVYLQKENIIDESGMPKERFSAEFPKEGPSILRIQQVVRGDSAAYFCASSSDRGGGNTIYFGEGSWLTVV.